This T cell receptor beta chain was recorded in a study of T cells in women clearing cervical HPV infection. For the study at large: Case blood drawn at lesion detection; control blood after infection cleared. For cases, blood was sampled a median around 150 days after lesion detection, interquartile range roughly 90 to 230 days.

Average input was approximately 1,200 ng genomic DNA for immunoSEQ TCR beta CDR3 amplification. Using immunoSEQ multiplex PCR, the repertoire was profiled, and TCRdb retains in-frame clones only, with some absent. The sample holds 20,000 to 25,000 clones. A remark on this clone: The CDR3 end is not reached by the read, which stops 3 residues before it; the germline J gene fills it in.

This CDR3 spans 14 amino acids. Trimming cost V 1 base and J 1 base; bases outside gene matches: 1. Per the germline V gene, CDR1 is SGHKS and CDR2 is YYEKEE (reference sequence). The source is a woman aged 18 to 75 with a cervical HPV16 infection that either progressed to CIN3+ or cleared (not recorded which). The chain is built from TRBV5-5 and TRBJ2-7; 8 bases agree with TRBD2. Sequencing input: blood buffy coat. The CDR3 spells CASSLRGGSYEQYF. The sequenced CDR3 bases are TGTGCCAGCAGCTTGCGCGGGGGGTCCTACGAG.